Listed here are 14 T cell receptor beta chains from one sample, sequenced in a study of response to subunit inactivated influenza vaccine. TCRdb re-analysed the RT-PCR reads in MiXCR, keeping a single row per CDR3 protein. The sample has about 180,000 distinct CDR3 sequences; approximately 9.2% are singletons. Sequences were derived from non-naive T cells sorted from PBMCs, sampled on the day of vaccination. These receptors originate from a man aged 45-60 years who received an inactivated influenza vaccine.

This clonotype was seen repeatedly, ten times or more. The rearrangement uses TRBV20-1 and TRBJ1-1, with D unclear. Between the trimmed V and J ends, which lost 2 bases and 0 bases, there was a span of 7 bases. The CDR3 has 13 residues. Germline V gene sequence: CDR1 DFQATT, CDR2 SNEGSKA (reference sequence). The CDR3 reads CSARSLLNTEAFF. For the CDR3, the DNA is TGCAGTGCTAGATCACTACTGAACACTGAAGCTTTCTTT.

This chain connects TRBV14 to TRBJ2-2; 8 nucleotides agree with TRBD1. This CDR3 region has 15 residues. Germline CDR1 reads SGHDN; CDR2 reads FVKESK. Germline trimming cut 5 bases from V and 5 bases from J; bases unmatched to any gene: 7. The CDR3 coding sequence is TGTGCCAGCAGCAATGGACAGGGAGCGACCGGGGAGCTGTTTTTT. It translates to CASSNGQGATGELFF.

The V call is TRBV10-3, the J call TRBJ2-2; D gene unclear. The CDR3 is 13 residues long. V was clipped by 8 bases and J by 7 bases, with 14 bases between them. Germline values: CDR1 ENHRY, CDR2 SYGVKD. CDR3 sequence: CAIGDGPSGELFF. CDR3 sequence (DNA): TGTGCCATCGGCGACGGGCCGAGCGGGGAGCTGTTTTTT.

This clonotype has at least ten counts. The rearrangement links TRBV5-1 to TRBJ2-1; 8 bases are shared with TRBD1. The germline V gene encodes CDR1 SGHRS and CDR2 YFSETQ. CDR3 length equals 12 residues. Trimming at V came to 7 bases and at J to 10 bases, leaving 7 bases not matched to a gene. DNA for the CDR3: TGCGCCAGCCGGGACAGGCTTCAGGAGCAGTTCTTC. This encodes CASRDRLQEQFF.

A few counts support this clonotype. The V and J genes are TRBV19 and TRBJ2-1; 7 bases map to TRBD1. The germline CDR1 and CDR2 sequences are LNHDA and SQIVND (reference sequence). This CDR3 has 15 amino acids. J was trimmed by 2 bases and V by 8 bases; bases with no gene match: 9. For the CDR3, the DNA is TGTGCCAGTCGACAGGGTGCTGGAACCTACAATGAGCAGTTCTTC. Translating gives CASRQGAGTYNEQFF. Combining the CDR3 with reference TRBV19 and TRBJ2-1 gives the whole variable domain DGGITQSPKYLFRKEGQNVTLSCEQNLNHDAMYWYRQDPGQGLRLIYYSQIVNDFQKGDIAEGYSVSREKKESFPLTVTSAQKNPTAFYLCASRQGAGTYNEQFFGPGTRLTVL.

This sequence joins TRBV5-1 and TRBJ1-1, with no clear D. Trimming cost V 0 bases and J 5 bases, with 11 bases left between them. The CDR3 totals 14 residues. Germline V gives CDR1 SGHRS, CDR2 YFSETQ. The CDR3 DNA reads TGCGCCAGCAGCTTGGGTTACGAAGGGACTGAAGCTTTCTTT. This gives the protein CASSLGYEGTEAFF.

This clonotype was seen a few times. The J gene is TRBJ2-1, the V gene TRBV2; perhaps D is TRBD1 or TRBD2 (6 bases each). V lost 1 base and J 8 bases, leaving 18 bases between the germline ends. CDR3 length equals 16 residues. From germline, CDR1 is SNHLY and CDR2 FYNNEI. CDR3 nucleotide sequence: TGTGCCAGCAGTGAAGTTGGGCCAGGGGCTAGCGATGAGCAGTTCTTC. Protein sequence: CASSEVGPGASDEQFF.

The chain combines TRBV10-3 with TRBJ2-5; 7 bases fit TRBD1. With 6 bases clipped from V and 5 bases from J, the junction kept 9 bases outside the gene matches. The CDR3 extends over 14 amino acids. Germline CDR1 reads ENHRY; CDR2 reads SYGVKD. The CDR3: CAISVGGPAETQYF. The DNA for the CDR3 is TGTGCCATCAGCGTAGGGGGCCCCGCGGAGACCCAGTACTTC.

This clonotype was seen a few times. The chain recombines TRBV4-2 with TRBJ2-3, with D perhaps matching TRBD1 or TRBD2 (5 bases each). CDR1 is LGHNA and CDR2 is YNFKEQ in the germline V gene. The V end lost 0 bases, the J end lost 4 bases, and 14 bases lay between the germline ends. The CDR3 spans 16 residues. The CDR3 reads CASSQEAVGDADTQYF. The CDR3 DNA reads TGTGCCAGCAGCCAAGAGGCGGTGGGGGACGCAGATACGCAGTATTTT.

The chain carries TRBV7-9 and TRBJ2-3; D is uncertain. The length of the CDR3 is 12 residues. The germline V gene encodes CDR1 SEHNR and CDR2 FQNEAQ (reference sequence). V was trimmed by 5 bases and J by 6 bases, leaving 9 bases between them. The CDR3 spells CASSRYQDTQYF. The CDR3 nucleotides read TGTGCCAGCAGCCGATACCAGGATACGCAGTATTTT.

This clonotype was seen ten or more times. The rearrangement links TRBV6-4 to TRBJ2-3; D is possibly TRBD1 or TRBD2 (7 bases each). Germline V CDR1 and CDR2: MRHNA, SNTAGT. There are 15 residues in the CDR3. V dropped 4 bases and J dropped 3 bases, with 14 bases sitting between them. The chain's CDR3 is CASSAQGGGTDTQYF. The CDR3, as DNA: TGTGCCAGCAGTGCCCAGGGGGGAGGGACAGATACGCAGTATTTT.

This clonotype was seen a handful of times. At one end the junction does not follow the germline gene, possibly because of a read error. V and J are TRBV6-5 and TRBJ2-7; D remains unclear. This CDR3 comprises 15 residues. The germline V gene has CDR1 MNHEY and CDR2 SVGAGI. For the CDR3, the DNA is TGTGCCAGCAGTGACTCCGGGCATACCTCCTACGAGCAGTACTTC. Protein: CASSDSGHTSYEQYF.

In its sample, this clonotype was seen a few times. This chain joins TRBV20-1 and TRBJ1-1, with a possible D match to TRBD1 (5 bases). Germline lookup yields CDR1 DFQATT and CDR2 SNEGSKA (reference sequence). The CDR3 length is 13 residues. Trimming took off 6 bases at V and 4 bases at J, with 15 bases between the two ends. Written as DNA, the CDR3 is TGCAGTGCCGTAATAGGGGAGGGCACTGAAGCTTTCTTT. The encoded protein is CSAVIGEGTEAFF.

The table lists this clonotype with many counts. This sequence joins TRBV5-6 and TRBJ2-7; D perhaps matches TRBD2 (6 bases). Germline loops: CDR1 SGHDT, CDR2 YYEEEE. This CDR3 is built from 16 residues. V shed 6 bases and J shed 3 bases, with 22 bases lying between them. The CDR3 protein is CASTLQTTGVDYEQYF. The CDR3 DNA sequence: TGTGCCAGCACCCTCCAAACAACGGGGGTTGACTACGAGCAGTACTTC. Together with reference TRBV5-6 and TRBJ2-7, the CDR3 gives the full variable domain: DAGVTQSPTHLIKTRGQQVTLRCSPKSGHDTVSWYQQALGQGPQFIFQYYEEEERQRGNFPDRFSGHQFPNYSSELNVNALLLGDSALYLCASTLQTTGVDYEQYFGPGTRLTVT.